A single sample is the source of the 15 T cell receptor beta chains below, sequenced in a study of identical twins. Using its own MiXCR run on the 5' RACE reads, TCRdb lists one record per CDR3 protein. The sample gives about 660,000 distinct CDR3 sequences, less than 10% of which show up once; 0.75% to 1% is in the top ten. A further study also used this sample, focusing on yellow fever vaccine responses in identical twins.

Specimen: PBMCs. The receptors shown here come from a young woman in good health.

This clonotype has ten or more counts. V and J are TRBV14 and TRBJ2-5; the D is unclear. Germline V gives CDR1 SGHDN, CDR2 FVKESK. The V end lost 2 bases, the J end lost 3 bases, and 7 bases lay between the germline ends. The CDR3 loop spans 13 amino acids. DNA of the CDR3: TGTGCCAGCAGCCAATTCAGTAAAGAGACCCAGTACTTC. Its protein product is CASSQFSKETQYF.

The V gene is TRBV4-3, the J gene TRBJ2-1, with 11 bases fitting TRBD2. J lost 4 bases, V lost 0 bases, and 11 bases had no gene match. From germline, CDR1 is LGHNA and CDR2 YSLEER. This CDR3 has 19 amino acids. The CDR3 spells CASSQEVLAGGLGYNEQFF. CDR3 DNA sequence: TGCGCCAGCAGCCAAGAGGTGCTAGCGGGAGGCCTGGGATACAATGAGCAGTTCTTC.

Only a few counts were recorded for this clonotype. The V and J genes are TRBV20-1 and TRBJ1-6; tentatively, D is TRBD1 (5 bases). Germline CDR1 reads DFQATT; CDR2 reads SNEGSKA (reference sequence). The CDR3 sequence is 14 residues long. Trimming shortened V by 5 bases and J by 7 bases, and 15 bases separated the two germline ends. In DNA form, the CDR3 reads TGCAGTGCTGGGACGACGGACGGCAATTCACCCCTCCACTTT. Its translation is CSAGTTDGNSPLHF.

Note on this clonotype: A much larger clone lies a single base off, so this may be a read error. This chain joins TRBV12-3 or TRBV12-4 and TRBJ2-1; no clear D. The CDR3 runs to 14 residues. The DNA for the CDR3 is TGTACCAGCAGTTTGAGCAACTCCTACAATGAGCAGTTCTTC. Translating gives CTSSLSNSYNEQFF.

The chain recombines TRBV3-1 with TRBJ1-1; a possible D gene is TRBD1 (6 bases). This CDR3 has 14 residues. In germline, CDR1 is LGHDT, CDR2 YNNKEL (reference sequence). The V end lost 1 base, the J end lost 5 bases, and 11 bases lay between the germline ends. CDR3 bases: TGTGCCAGCAGCCAAGCGGGGAGGGGGACTGAAGCTTTCTTT. Its protein is CASSQAGRGTEAFF.

This clonotype was observed a handful of times. The chain is built from TRBV9 and TRBJ1-4, with D tentatively TRBD1 (5 bases). The CDR3 is made up of 14 amino acids. Germline V CDR1 and CDR2: SGDLS, YYNGEE. Between the trimmed V and J ends, which lost 2 bases and 6 bases, there was a span of 11 bases. CDR3: CASSVGTEDEKLFF. The DNA of the CDR3 is TGTGCCAGCAGCGTTGGGACGGAGGATGAAAAACTGTTTTTT.

This clonotype was recorded a few times. J is TRBJ2-5 and V is TRBV7-9, with D possibly being TRBD1 (6 bases). The CDR3 sequence is 16 residues long. Germline V CDR1 and CDR2: SEHNR, FQNEAQ (reference sequence). Trimming shortened V by 4 bases and J by 2 bases, and 17 bases separated the two germline ends. CDR3 loop: CASSSPVGRGQETQYF. CDR3 nucleotide sequence: TGTGCCAGCAGCTCCCCAGTGGGAAGGGGGCAAGAGACCCAGTACTTC.

The CDR3 sequence is CASSLGGWGQGNEQYF. The CDR3 nucleotides read TGTGCCAGCAGCTTGGGTGGGTGGGGACAGGGTAACGAGCAGTACTTC. This chain links TRBV7-2 with TRBJ2-7, with 9 bases matching TRBD1. The CDR3 loop spans 16 amino acids. Germline CDR1 SGHTA, CDR2 FQGNSA. Trimming removed 3 bases from V and 5 bases from J; junction bases left unmatched: 11. Filled out from reference TRBV7-2 and TRBJ2-7, the complete variable domain reads GAGVSQSPSNKVTEKGKDVELRCDPISGHTALYWYRQSLGQGLEFLIYFQGNSAPDKSGLPSDRFSAERTGGSVSTLTIQRTQQEDSAVYLCASSLGGWGQGNEQYFGPGTRLTVT.

The sample holds many counts of this clonotype. This chain links TRBV5-1 with TRBJ2-1; maybe TRBD1 (6 bases). The CDR3 runs 13 residues. Germline CDR1 reads SGHRS; CDR2 reads YFSETQ. Trimming pared 2 bases from V and 9 bases from J, leaving 12 bases between. CDR3 residues: CASSFTGFAEQFF. The CDR3 region has the DNA TGCGCCAGCAGCTTTACAGGGTTTGCTGAGCAGTTCTTC.

The V call is TRBV28, the J call TRBJ2-1, with a weak D call TRBD1 (5 bases). The V gene lost 2 bases and the J gene lost 6 bases, with 14 bases spanning the gap. The CDR3 sequence is 15 residues long. Germline lookup yields CDR1 MDHEN and CDR2 SYDVKM. The CDR3 sequence: CASSLDPDSPNEQFF. In DNA, the CDR3 is TGTGCCAGCAGTTTAGATCCCGACAGCCCCAATGAGCAGTTCTTC.

Many counts were recorded for this clonotype. CDR3 protein: CASSFSGGSSYEQYF. CDR3 nucleotide sequence: TGTGCCAGCAGTTTTAGCGGGGGGAGCTCCTACGAGCAGTACTTC. The chain uses TRBV28 and TRBJ2-7; TRBD2 matches at 10 bases. The CDR3 covers 15 residues. CDR1 is MDHEN, CDR2 SYDVKM, per germline. The V segment lost 3 bases and the J segment 0 bases; nucleotides outside the gene matches: 2.

This clonotype was seen repeatedly, ten times or more. The V call is TRBV7-2, the J call TRBJ2-3, with 7 positions matching TRBD1. The germline gives CDR1 SGHTA, CDR2 FQGNSA. CDR3 size: 14 residues. V shed 4 bases and J 6 bases; nucleotides not matched to a gene: 7. As DNA, the CDR3 is TGTGCCAGCAGCTGGACAGGCGTTGGGGATACGCAGTATTTT. Translating it yields CASSWTGVGDTQYF.

This clonotype occurred many times. This chain links TRBV29-1 with TRBJ2-1; no firm D call. There are 15 residues in the CDR3. The germline V gene encodes CDR1 SQVTM and CDR2 ANQGSEA. V dropped 4 bases and J dropped 0 bases, with 13 bases sitting between them. CDR3 sequence reads: CSVAPPRSSYNEQFF. CDR3 coding DNA: TGCAGCGTTGCCCCTCCCAGAAGCTCCTACAATGAGCAGTTCTTC.

The chain is built from TRBV7-3 and TRBJ2-3; possibly TRBD2 for D (5 bases). The CDR3 is 14 residues long. V gave up 5 bases and J gave up 3 bases, with 12 bases separating them. In germline, CDR1 is SGHTA, CDR2 FQGTGA. The CDR3, as DNA: TGTGCCAGCAGCCCCAGTCCGGGAACAGATACGCAGTATTTT. This encodes CASSPSPGTDTQYF.

This clonotype was seen repeatedly, ten times or more. Germline and junction disagree at one end, which may indicate a read error. The chain employs TRBV7-7 and TRBJ1-1; D is uncertain. Germline loops: CDR1 SSHAT, CDR2 FNYEAQ (reference sequence). The CDR3 extends over 13 amino acids. Written as DNA, the CDR3 is TGTGCTAGCAGCGTAACAGTGAACACTGAAGCTTTCTTT. Amino acid sequence: CASSVTVNTEAFF.